This T cell receptor (beta chain) was profiled in a study of blood T cell repertoires in COVID-19. Study context: Collection of acute and convalescent COVID-19 samples took place in the United States, Italy and Spain. Sample material is recorded as cDNA or gDNA derived from T cells, B-cell-depleted T cells, or PBMCs.

Per the germline V gene, CDR1 is SEHNR and CDR2 is FQNEAQ (reference sequence). The CDR3 has 14 residues. Between the trimmed V and J ends, which lost 6 bases and 2 bases, there was a span of 14 bases. Per the authors' pipeline: Amplified reference gene primers provided the basis for estimating nucleated cell counts. Repertoires were generated with immunoSEQ multiplex PCR, while TCRdb's copy carries only in-frame clones and drops some. V, J and clone size were drawn from that table, and D and trimming were deduced from the DNA. The repertoire consists of 65,000 to 85,000 clones, with 60% to 85% occurring once and the leading ten covering roughly 5.9%.

This receptor was identified in a woman aged 80 or over with active or convalescent COVID-19. Sequenced sample: peripheral blood. V gene TRBV7-9 combines with J gene TRBJ2-7; D not certain. The CDR3 bases are TGTGCCAGCAGTTCCTCAGGAAATCCCTACGAGCAGTACTTC. This translates into CASSSSGNPYEQYF. The complete variable domain, with remaining parts taken from reference TRBV7-9 and TRBJ2-7, reads DTGVSQNPRHKITKRGQNVTFRCDPISEHNRLYWYRQTLGQGPEFLTYFQNEAQLEKSRLLSDRFSAERPKGSFSTLEIQRTEQGDSAMYLCASSSSGNPYEQYFGPGTRLTVT.